What follows is one T cell receptor beta chain and its context. Its cognate antigen has yet to be identified. No base qualities exist here, and no much larger clone lies one base off it. Including cysteine and phenylalanine, the CDR3 has 15 amino acids. The entry retains the CDR3 DNA only, 45 bases that are in frame from base 1. For CDR1 and CDR2, the germline V gene lists SNHLY and FYNNEI. The V end gives up 5 bases and the J end 5 bases, leaving 5 bases in the junction not matched to a gene. TCRbeta CDR3 regions were amplified from genomic DNA using the immunoSEQ Assay, a bias-controlled multiplex PCR. In the authors' own workflow: Within the assay, amplification of reference gene primers was used to estimate how many nucleated cells each sample contained. To quantify the absolute abundance of each unique TCRbeta CDR3 rearrangement, sequence reads were collapsed and filtered. For each sample, productive Simpson clonality was calculated by taking the square root of Simpson's diversity index across productive rearrangements. Imported from immuneACCESS, the table was reduced by TCRdb to in-frame sequences with V and J called. These copies leave out some clones; in studies compared against another copy, an unresolved V gene accounts for under half, and the cause of the remainder is not known. V, J and clone size are those of that table, while D and trimming were read from the DNA. In all, the sample holds almost 55,000 clones, and around 90% of those were seen once. The ten largest account for over 7.5% of the sample.

This specimen belongs to a study of blood T cell repertoires in COVID-19 (TCRdb year 2020). Concerning the study at large: Samples covering the acute and convalescent phases of COVID-19 were provided by collaborators in the United States, Italy and Spain. The material from the prospective study consisted of cDNA or gDNA derived from T cells, B-cell-depleted T cells, or PBMCs. Subjects who had been exposed to COVID-19, were actively infected with it, or had recovered from it provided the deeply sampled blood TCRbeta repertoires that made up the dataset. The repertoires were released in a freely available public database meant as a resource for research on the immune response to SARS-CoV-2. Samples came from the ongoing ImmuneRACE study (first 160 participants) plus 1,254 subjects from 6 global collaborators. A de-identified subject ID, COVID-19 status, age in years and sex were almost always included in the sample metadata. HLA class I and class II types, where available, came from metadata supplied by the sample provider rather than from assay-based typing.

Paper-wide results and their limitations: Clinical and demographic metadata were provided uncurated, with the amount varying by source and participant.

Each collaborating institution followed its own protocols to collect whole blood in K2EDTA tubes. Collaborator samples were shipped for TCRbeta analysis as frozen whole blood, isolated PBMCs, or DNA extracted from either sample type. Recombination connected TRBV2 to TRBJ1-4, with TRBD1 matching 10 junction bases. The material sequenced was peripheral blood. The receptor's source is a man aged 45-65 years with active COVID-19. The encoded CDR3 is CASSKDRGRNEKLFF. The DNA sequence follows: TGTGCCAGCAGTAAAGACAGGGGGCGAAATGAAAAACTGTTTTTT.